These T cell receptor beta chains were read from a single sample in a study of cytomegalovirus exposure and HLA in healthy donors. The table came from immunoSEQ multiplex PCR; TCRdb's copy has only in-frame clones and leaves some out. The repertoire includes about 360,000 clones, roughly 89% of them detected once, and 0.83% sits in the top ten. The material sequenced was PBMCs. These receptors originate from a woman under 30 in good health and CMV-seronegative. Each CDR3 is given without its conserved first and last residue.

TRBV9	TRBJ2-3	ASSDPRPGRDRGHPDTQY
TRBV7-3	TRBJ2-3	ASSPGLDTQY
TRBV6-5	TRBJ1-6	ASTVDRPFNSPLH
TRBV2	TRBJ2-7	ASSDRNSYEQY
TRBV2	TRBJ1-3	ASRIGGLENTIY
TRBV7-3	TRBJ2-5	ASSPGLASSQETQY
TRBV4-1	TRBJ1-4	ASSQDGPPLLNEKLF
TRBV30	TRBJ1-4	AWSVGDREYEKLF
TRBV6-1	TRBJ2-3	ASSEVRRAWGGRKADTQY
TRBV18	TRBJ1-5	ASSPGTVSNQPQH
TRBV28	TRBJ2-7	ASSQGESYEQY
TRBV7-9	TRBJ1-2	ASSQGQGDVGYT
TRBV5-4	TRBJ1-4	ASSPTGGDEKLF
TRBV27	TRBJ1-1	ASSLSAGEAF
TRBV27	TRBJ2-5	ASSPRGLAGGLETQY